This is a list of T cell receptor beta chains from one sample in a study of glioma-infiltrating T cells after dendritic cell vaccination. TCRdb's table, derived via immunoSEQ multiplex PCR, lists solely in-frame clones and lacks some. The sample records about 73,000 clones, roughly 82% being singletons. Here the sequenced sample was blood, taken before dendritic cell vaccination. The receptors come from a human donor with glioblastoma. CDR3s leave out the opening cysteine and the closing phenylalanine or tryptophan. Fields, in order: D gene, V gene, clone size, CDR3 protein. The D gene is left open where the match is weak. For some rows the clone size is stated as once, few or many, or as a class when expanded; others skip it.

TRBD1 TRBV18 . ASSPDRDSEKLF
TRBD2 TRBV5-1 few ASSLDGGGQETQY
. TRBV11-3 . ASSPGANTEAF
TRBD1 TRBV13 . ASSDTTDRGDNEQF
. TRBV15 . ATSSQQGNEQY
TRBD1 TRBV2 . ASSSGQGKTPGELF
TRBD1 TRBV6-5 . ASSYAGGSNQPQH
TRBD1 TRBV5-6 . ASSSTGGPSKRF
TRBD1 TRBV5-1 once ASSLGGQANYGYT
. TRBV19 . ASSIPAGQSQY
. TRBV6-6 . ASSYSGLYEQY
TRBD1 TRBV19 . ASSNRGYSNQPQH
. TRBV7-9 . ASSFGDSNQPQH
. TRBV5-1 . ASSSGNIAGETQY
. TRBV6-1 . ASSGLGANQPQH
. TRBV18 . ASSPLAVQAKNIQY
. TRBV5-1 . ASSDGGQDQPQH
TRBD2 TRBV5-1 once ASSFASGAEGGTDTQY
TRBD2 TRBV6-5 . ASSYSGGVSYEQY
. TRBV19 . ASSINRGSYEQY
. TRBV27 . ASSPQGTRRGGYNEQF
. TRBV23-1 few AREAGELF
. TRBV18 . ASSPPTDEKLF
. TRBV10-3 . AISPLGNTEAF
TRBD2 TRBV7-9 . ASSLPELAGYNEQF
TRBD1 TRBV30 . AWYLGQGPDTQY
. TRBV19 . ASSKNRDNGYT
TRBD1 TRBV5-4 . ASSLAGSGGYEQY
TRBD1 TRBV5-4 few ASSLPGTGEINGYT
TRBD1 TRBV9 . ASSVWTGGQIQETQY
. TRBV7-2 . ASSLAGVGEQY
TRBD1 TRBV5-6 . ASSHRGGLSYGYT